Listed here are 21 T cell receptor beta chains from one sample, sequenced in a study of cytomegalovirus exposure and HLA in healthy donors (dated by TCRdb to the late 2010s). The receptor library was made with the immunoSEQ multiplex PCR assay. For the multiplex PCR, a mixture combining 60 forward primers for TCR Vbeta segments and 13 reverse primers for TCR Jbeta segments was used. In TCRdb, the immuneACCESS table is reduced to in-frame sequences with V and J assigned. These tables do not hold every clone; where another copy was compared, an unresolved V gene accounts for under half, and the others remain unexplained. The sample table shows more than 70,000 clones, and around three quarters are seen once. Together, the top ten hold 3% to 3.5% of the sample. Sequencing was done on a sample of PBMCs. These receptors originate from a man aged 35 to 55 in good health and CMV-seronegative.

This clone was seen only a few times. For the CDR3, the DNA is TGCGCCAGCAGCGCGGGGGACATAGCTAACTATGGCTACACCTTC. Translation gives CASSAGDIANYGYTF. The V and J genes are TRBV5-1 and TRBJ1-2, with a tentative D call TRBD1 (6 bases). This CDR3 has 15 amino acids. V lost 4 bases and J 0 bases, leaving 13 bases between the germline ends. The germline gives CDR1 SGHRS, CDR2 YFSETQ.

The chain employs TRBV7-2 and TRBJ2-5; 10 bases align to TRBD2. This CDR3 has 16 amino acids. V lost 0 bases to trimming and J lost 7 bases; unmatched junction nucleotides: 8. The germline gives CDR1 SGHTA, CDR2 FQGNSA. CDR3 nucleotides: TGTGCCAGCAGCTTAGCGCTTAGCGGGGGGCAGGGGACCCAGTACTTC. Translation gives CASSLALSGGQGTQYF.

The V call is TRBV7-2, the J call TRBJ2-3, with 12 bases aligning to TRBD2. V lost 0 bases to trimming and J lost 4 bases; unmatched junction nucleotides: 8. This CDR3 region has 18 residues. Germline loops: CDR1 SGHTA, CDR2 FQGNSA. The CDR3 DNA reads as TGTGCCAGCAGCTTAGCGTTGCTAGCGGGGGGGCCGTCAGATACGCAGTATTTT. Amino acid sequence: CASSLALLAGGPSDTQYF.

This clone was observed a handful of times. The V gene is TRBV28, the J gene TRBJ1-2, with 9 nucleotides matching TRBD1. V was pared by 6 bases and J by 3 bases, with 2 bases of the junction left unmatched. The CDR3 is 13 amino acids. CDR1 is MDHEN, CDR2 SYDVKM, per germline. The CDR3: CASRGTGYYGYTF. The CDR3 coding sequence is TGTGCCAGCAGGGGGACAGGGTACTATGGCTACACCTTC.

This chain joins TRBV5-4 and TRBJ2-7; TRBD2 might be the D (6 bases). Germline V gene data show CDR1 as SGHNT and CDR2 as YYREEE (reference sequence). The V and J ends lost 3 bases and 7 bases respectively, with 11 bases between them. The length of the CDR3 is 12 residues. This CDR3 reads CASSSEGREQYF. The CDR3 DNA is TGTGCCAGCAGCTCGGAGGGAAGGGAGCAGTACTTC.

This sequence joins TRBV7-9 and TRBJ1-2; the D is unclear. The germline V and J ends were trimmed by 4 bases and 2 bases, with 11 bases remaining between them. CDR3 length: 14 residues. Germline-derived CDR1 and CDR2 are SEHNR and FQNEAQ (reference sequence). The CDR3 loop reads CASSSPGGNYGYTF. The CDR3 coding sequence is TGTGCCAGCAGCTCCCCCGGCGGGAACTATGGCTACACCTTC.

CDR3 coding DNA: TGTGCCAGCAGCTTCGGCGGGGGGCGCACAGATACGCAGTATTTT. Amino acids: CASSFGGGRTDTQYF. The V call is TRBV11-3, the J call TRBJ2-3; TRBD2 matches at 8 bases. The length of the CDR3 is 15 residues. The V segment lost 3 bases and the J segment 1 base; nucleotides outside the gene matches: 3. The germline V gene encodes CDR1 SGHNT and CDR2 YENEEA.

This clone was detected only once. This sequence joins TRBV7-2 and TRBJ2-7; the match to TRBD2 covers 10 bases. Germline loops: CDR1 SGHTA, CDR2 FQGNSA. This CDR3 is 15 amino acids long. V gave up 3 bases and J gave up 3 bases; unmatched junction bases: 5. This CDR3 reads CASSLRTSGNYEQYF. As DNA, the CDR3 is TGTGCCAGCAGCTTGCGGACTAGCGGAAACTACGAGCAGTACTTC.

The genes are TRBV5-5 and TRBJ1-5; 8 bases are shared with TRBD1. The CDR3 has 15 residues. In germline, CDR1 is SGHKS, CDR2 YYEKEE (reference sequence). The junction had 1 base not matched to a gene; V was cut back by 1 base and J by 1 base. The CDR3: CASSLWTGSNQPQHF. The CDR3 DNA sequence: TGTGCCAGCAGCTTGTGGACAGGGAGCAATCAGCCCCAGCATTTT.

The V and J genes are TRBV19 and TRBJ2-1; 7 nucleotides agree with TRBD1. The J segment lost 4 bases and the V segment lost 6 bases, leaving 3 bases of the junction unmatched. Germline V gives CDR1 LNHDA, CDR2 SQIVND (reference sequence). This CDR3 region has 13 residues. The CDR3 here is CASRGRGYNEQFF. The DNA of the CDR3 is TGTGCCAGTAGAGGCAGGGGGTACAATGAGCAGTTCTTC.

With regard to this clone: Within the sample, other DNA sequences also encode this same CDR3. The chain combines TRBV5-1 with TRBJ2-5; TRBD1 agrees at 7 bases. Germline V gene lookup returns CDR1 SGHRS and CDR2 YFSETQ. V gave up 3 bases and J gave up 1 base; unmatched junction bases: 3. CDR3 length: 14 amino acids. In nucleotides, the CDR3 is TGCGCCAGCAGCTCCGGGACAGCCCAAGAGACCCAGTACTTC. Protein product: CASSSGTAQETQYF.

This chain uses TRBV4-1 with TRBJ2-5, with D possibly TRBD2 on 6 matching bases. The CDR3 extends over 15 amino acids. Germline V gene lookup returns CDR1 MGHRA and CDR2 YSYEKL. The ends were cut back, 4 bases at V and 1 base at J, with 13 bases in the middle. CDR3: CASSRKVAVQETQYF. Here the CDR3 DNA reads TGCGCCAGCAGCCGAAAGGTAGCGGTCCAAGAGACCCAGTACTTC.

The chain combines TRBV14 with TRBJ1-1; the D is unclear. Trimming took 6 bases from V and 2 from J, leaving 16 bases between them. Germline V lookup: CDR1 SGHDN, CDR2 FVKESK. This CDR3 comprises 15 residues. The CDR3 sequence: CASRWVGRRNTEAFF. The CDR3 DNA is TGTGCCAGCAGGTGGGTCGGCAGGCGCAACACTGAAGCTTTCTTT.

The chain carries TRBV20-1 and TRBJ1-2, with no clear D. Trimming removed 6 bases at V and 8 bases at J, with 13 bases between. Germline assignment: CDR1 DFQATT and CDR2 SNEGSKA (reference sequence). This CDR3 comprises 11 residues. CDR3 in amino acids: CSAPRGGGYTF. The CDR3, as DNA: TGCAGTGCCCCCCGGGGAGGAGGCTACACCTTC.

This CDR3 is CASYEDRGLEQYF. The CDR3, as DNA: TGTGCCAGTTACGAGGACAGGGGGCTCGAGCAGTACTTC. V usage is TRBV2 and J usage is TRBJ2-7, with 11 bases lining up with TRBD1. V dropped 9 bases and J dropped 6; count of bases not matched to a gene: 7. Germline CDR1 reads SNHLY; CDR2 reads FYNNEI. This CDR3 has 13 amino acids.

The V gene is TRBV6-6, the J gene TRBJ2-7, with D possibly TRBD2 on 5 matching bases. CDR3 length: 12 residues. Germline loops: CDR1 MNHNY, CDR2 SVGAGI (reference sequence). V gave up 6 bases and J gave up 4 bases, with 10 bases separating them. Here the CDR3 DNA reads TGTGCCAGCAGGGCTAGAGGGTACGAGCAGTACTTC. Translating gives CASRARGYEQYF.

This chain connects TRBV5-5 to TRBJ2-7; 7 bases agree with TRBD1. Unmatched junction bases numbered 11, after V lost 4 bases and J lost 4 bases. Germline loops: CDR1 SGHKS, CDR2 YYEKEE (reference sequence). This CDR3 contains 15 residues. The CDR3 spells CASSPPGQIKYEQYF. The CDR3 DNA follows: TGTGCCAGCAGCCCGCCGGGACAGATAAAATACGAGCAGTACTTC.

This chain uses TRBV30 with TRBJ2-2, with D unclear. Germline loops: CDR1 GTSNPN, CDR2 SVGIG (reference sequence). The CDR3 has 11 amino acids. The germline V and J ends were trimmed by 5 bases and 5 bases, with 6 bases remaining between them. The DNA for the CDR3 is TGTGCCTGGCAGGTGACCGGGGAGCTGTTTTTT. It translates to CAWQVTGELFF.

The rearrangement uses TRBV9 and TRBJ1-6; D is unclear. In germline, CDR1 is SGDLS, CDR2 YYNGEE. V was trimmed by 1 base and J by 7 bases, leaving 9 bases between them. CDR3 length equals 14 residues. CDR3 region: CASSVMQKNSPLHF. The CDR3 DNA sequence: TGTGCCAGCAGCGTAATGCAGAAAAATTCACCCCTCCACTTT.

The chain uses TRBV4-1 and TRBJ2-7; TRBD2 is a possible D gene (6 bases). CDR3 length: 14 amino acids. V dropped 0 bases and J dropped 6 bases, with 12 bases sitting between them. CDR1 and CDR2 (germline): MGHRA, YSYEKL. The DNA for the CDR3 is TGCGCCAGCAGCCAAGAAACGTGGAGGGGCGAGCAGTACTTC. This sequence encodes CASSQETWRGEQYF.

The genes are TRBV6-1 and TRBJ2-3; a possible D gene is TRBD2 (6 bases). The CDR3 is 14 amino acids. V was pared by 2 bases and J by 9 bases, with 15 bases between. CDR1 MNHNS and CDR2 SASEGT come from the germline V gene. CDR3 protein: CASSESHRRGTQYF. DNA of the CDR3: TGTGCCAGCAGTGAAAGCCATCGACGGGGGACGCAGTATTTT.